The T cell receptor (beta chain) described here comes from a study of blood T cell repertoires in COVID-19. Study as a whole: Italy, Spain and the United States were the sources of the convalescent and acute COVID-19 samples. T cells, B-cell-depleted T cells, or PBMCs supplied cDNA or gDNA.

In the original analysis: Amplification of reference gene primers was used by the study to estimate nucleated cell counts. The protocol was immunoSEQ multiplex PCR, while the TCRdb copy is restricted to in-frame clones and leaves out a portion. That table furnishes V, J and clone size, whereas the DNA furnished D and trimming. The sample shows a few hundred thousand clones, 85% of them seen only once. The CDR3 length is 16 residues. V was clipped by 3 bases and J by 1 base, with 14 bases between them. Per germline, CDR1 SEHNR and CDR2 FQNEAQ (reference sequence). What was sequenced was peripheral blood. This clonotype was sampled from a human donor in a cohort sampled during active COVID-19. The chain employs TRBV7-9 and TRBJ2-3, with D perhaps TRBD1 (5 bases). CDR3 loop: CASSFTRASGTDTQYF. The CDR3 DNA reads as TGTGCCAGCAGCTTTACCAGGGCCTCGGGCACAGATACGCAGTATTTT.